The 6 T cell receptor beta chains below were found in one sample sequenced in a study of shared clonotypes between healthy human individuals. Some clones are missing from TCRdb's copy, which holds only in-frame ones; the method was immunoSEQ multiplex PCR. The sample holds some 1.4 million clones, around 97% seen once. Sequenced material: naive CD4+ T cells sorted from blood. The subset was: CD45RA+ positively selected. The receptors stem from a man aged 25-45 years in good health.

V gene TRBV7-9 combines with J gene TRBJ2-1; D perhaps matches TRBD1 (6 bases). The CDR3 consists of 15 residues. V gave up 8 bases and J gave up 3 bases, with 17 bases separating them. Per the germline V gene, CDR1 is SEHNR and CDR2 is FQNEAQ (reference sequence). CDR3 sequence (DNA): TGTGCCAGCCCCCGGACAGATATATTCTACAATGAGCAGTTCTTC. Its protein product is CASPRTDIFYNEQFF. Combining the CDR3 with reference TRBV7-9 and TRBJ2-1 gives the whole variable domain DTGVSQNPRHKITKRGQNVTFRCDPISEHNRLYWYRQTLGQGPEFLTYFQNEAQLEKSRLLSDRFSAERPKGSFSTLEIQRTEQGDSAMYLCASPRTDIFYNEQFFGPGTRLTVL.

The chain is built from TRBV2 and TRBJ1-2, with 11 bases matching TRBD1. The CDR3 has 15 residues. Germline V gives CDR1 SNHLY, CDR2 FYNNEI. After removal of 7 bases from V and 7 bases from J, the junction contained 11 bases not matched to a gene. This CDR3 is CASIQLDRGRAGYTF. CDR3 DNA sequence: TGTGCCAGCATACAATTGGACAGGGGGCGCGCTGGCTACACCTTC.

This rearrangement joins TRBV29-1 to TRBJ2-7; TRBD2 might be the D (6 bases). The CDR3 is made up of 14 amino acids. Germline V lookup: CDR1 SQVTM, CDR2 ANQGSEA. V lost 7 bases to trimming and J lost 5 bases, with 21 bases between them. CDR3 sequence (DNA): TGCAGCGCAGGTGGCGCTACATGGGGGGACGAGCAGTACTTC. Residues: CSAGGATWGDEQYF.

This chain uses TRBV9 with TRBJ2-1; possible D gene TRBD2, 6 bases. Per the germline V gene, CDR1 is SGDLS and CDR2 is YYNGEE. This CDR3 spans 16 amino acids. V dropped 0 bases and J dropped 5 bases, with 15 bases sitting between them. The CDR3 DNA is TGTGCCAGCAGCGTAGCTCCCGGGACTGAAGACAATGAGCAGTTCTTC. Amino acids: CASSVAPGTEDNEQFF. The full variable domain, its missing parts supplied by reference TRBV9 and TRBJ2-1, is DSGVTQTPKHLITATGQRVTLRCSPRSGDLSVYWYQQSLDQGLQFLIQYYNGEERAKGNILERFSAQQFPDLHSELNLSSLELGDSALYFCASSVAPGTEDNEQFFGPGTRLTVL.

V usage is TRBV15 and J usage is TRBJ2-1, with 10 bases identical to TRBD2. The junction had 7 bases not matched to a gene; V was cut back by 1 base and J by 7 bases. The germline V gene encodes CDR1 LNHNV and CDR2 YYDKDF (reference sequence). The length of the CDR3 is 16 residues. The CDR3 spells CATSRAGSSGRNEQFF. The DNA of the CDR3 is TGTGCCACCAGCAGAGCAGGATCTAGCGGGAGAAATGAGCAGTTCTTC.

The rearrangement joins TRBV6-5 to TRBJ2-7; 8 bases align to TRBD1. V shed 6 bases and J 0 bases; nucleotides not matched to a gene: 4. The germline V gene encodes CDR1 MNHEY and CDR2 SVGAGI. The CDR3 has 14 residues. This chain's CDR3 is CASRRTGLSYEQYF. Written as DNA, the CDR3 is TGTGCCAGCAGACGGACAGGGCTCTCCTACGAGCAGTACTTC.